Each of the 7 T cell receptor beta chains below was sequenced from the same sample in a study of memory CD4+ T cells and cytomegalovirus serostatus. The sort gate was single viable CD3+CD4+CD8-CD45RO+ cells for memory CD4+ T cells. The repertoire was sequenced with immunoSEQ multiplex PCR; TCRdb's copy has only in-frame clones and lacks some. This table holds 50,000 to 60,000 clones, over 65% found once. Sequenced material: memory CD4+ T cells from blood. The source is an adult in good health and CMV-seronegative.

This clone ranks as medium-sized. J is TRBJ1-1 and V is TRBV5-4; D remains unclear. Germline V gene data show CDR1 as SGHNT and CDR2 as YYREEE (reference sequence). The CDR3 totals 15 residues. Trimming removed 0 bases from V and 1 base from J, with 10 bases in between. CDR3: CASSLDPLSNTEAFF. In nucleotides, the CDR3 is TGTGCCAGCAGCTTGGATCCCCTTTCGAACACTGAAGCTTTCTTT.

V gene TRBV6-6 combines with J gene TRBJ1-5; D unresolved. Germline assignment: CDR1 MNHNY and CDR2 SVGAGI (reference sequence). The V and J ends lost 6 bases and 0 bases respectively, with 12 bases between them. This CDR3 region has 15 residues. This CDR3 reads CASSPQWNSNQPQHF. CDR3 DNA sequence: TGTGCCAGCAGCCCACAGTGGAATAGCAATCAGCCCCAGCATTTT.

In nucleotides, the CDR3 is TGTGCCAGCAGCTTTCAAGGGGCCGACACTGAAGCTTTCTTT. Its translation: CASSFQGADTEAFF. This rearrangement joins TRBV11-2 to TRBJ1-1, with a tentative D call TRBD1 (5 bases). The CDR3 loop spans 14 amino acids. Trimming removed 3 bases from V and 3 bases from J, with 11 bases in between. CDR1 SGHAT and CDR2 FQNNGV come from the germline V gene. The full variable domain, with the rest looked up from reference TRBV11-2 and TRBJ1-1, is EAGVAQSPRYKIIEKRQSVAFWCNPISGHATLYWYQQILGQGPKLLIQFQNNGVVDDSQLPKDRFSAERLKGVDSTLKIQPAKLEDSAVYLCASSFQGADTEAFFGQGTRLTVV.

The chain joins TRBV2 to TRBJ1-2; 7 bases fit TRBD1. Germline V CDR1 and CDR2: SNHLY, FYNNEI. The ends lost 4 bases at V and 3 bases at J; junction bases unmatched: 2. CDR3 length: 13 amino acids. The CDR3 region is CASSAGTDYGYTF. As DNA, the CDR3 is TGTGCCAGCAGTGCCGGGACAGACTATGGCTACACCTTC.

The chain couples TRBV11-2 to TRBJ2-5; maybe TRBD2 (6 bases). The V gene's germline CDR1 is SGHAT and CDR2 FQNNGV. The CDR3 covers 15 residues. V was cut by 8 bases and J by 5 bases, with 21 bases left in between. The CDR3 nucleotides read TGTGCCAGCGGGGCTGGAGGGCTACCTGGCGAGACCCAGTACTTC. This sequence encodes CASGAGGLPGETQYF.

This sequence joins TRBV19 and TRBJ1-2; no definite D call. This CDR3 is 10 amino acids long. The V gene lost 4 bases and the J gene lost 3 bases, with 0 bases spanning the gap. Germline V gene data show CDR1 as LNHDA and CDR2 as SQIVND (reference sequence). This CDR3 reads CASSNYGYTF. In DNA form, the CDR3 reads TGTGCCAGTAGTAACTATGGCTACACCTTC.

This chain joins TRBV27 and TRBJ2-2; D is tentatively TRBD1 or TRBD2 (6 bases each). The CDR3 runs to 15 residues. CDR1 is MNHEY and CDR2 is SMNVEV in the germline V gene (reference sequence). V was cut by 3 bases and J by 3 bases, with 11 bases left in between. The CDR3 DNA reads TGTGCCAGCAGTTTGTCGGGGGCCTACACCGGGGAGCTGTTTTTT. This gives the protein CASSLSGAYTGELFF.